The 32 T cell receptor beta chains listed next were all sequenced from one sample in a study of T cell clonality in common variable immunodeficiency. Whole-study findings and limits: Reportedly, TCR beta sequences from common variable immunodeficiency showed fewer deletions and N-nucleotide insertions.

The antigens for these receptors are not known. Profiling relied on immunoSEQ multiplex PCR, and the TCRdb table lists in-frame clones only, not all of them. The repertoire shows almost 20,000 clones, none seen only once; the top ten take under 3%. Sequencing input: peripheral blood mononuclear cells. These receptors all stem from a human donor with common variable immunodeficiency.

This clone showed up just a few times. Read data end 3 residues before the CDR3 end; the end is taken from the germline J gene. The rearrangement joins TRBV7-9 to TRBJ1-2; 8 bases line up with TRBD1. Trimming cost V 4 bases and J 4 bases; bases outside gene matches: 8. The CDR3 covers 15 residues. Looked up from germline, CDR1 is SEHNR and CDR2 is FQNEAQ (reference sequence). Partial CDR3 DNA: TGTGCCAGCAGCTCAACCGGGACAGGACGCTATGGC. Translated: CASSSTGTGRYG. The complete CDR3 reads CASSSTGTGRYGYTF.

On this clone: Read sequence stops 3 residues before the CDR3 end, and the germline J gene provides the missing end. The chain uses TRBV19 and TRBJ2-3; D possibly corresponds to TRBD2 (6 bases). Germline V CDR1 and CDR2: LNHDA, SQIVND (reference sequence). The CDR3 runs to 16 residues. V lost 5 bases, J lost 0 bases, and 15 bases lay in between. The CDR3 here is CASSPRSLASTDTQYF. Incomplete CDR3 DNA: TGTGCCAGTAGTCCTAGGAGTCTAGCGAGCACAGATACG. Complete variable domain (other parts from reference TRBV19 and TRBJ2-3): DGGITQSPKYLFRKEGQNVTLSCEQNLNHDAMYWYRQDPGQGLRLIYYSQIVNDFQKGDIAEGYSVSREKKESFPLTVTSAQKNPTAFYLCASSPRSLASTDTQYFGPGTRLTVL.

The DNA read from the CDR3 is TGTGCCAGCTCACCATCTCTAGCGGGATCCACCGGGGAG. Encoded protein: CASSPSLAGSTGE. The full CDR3 reads CASSPSLAGSTGELFF. The rearrangement uses TRBV18 and TRBJ2-2; 9 bases are a match to TRBD2. The read finishes 3 residues shy of the CDR3 end, and the germline J gene is used to complete it. Germline V gene lookup returns CDR1 KGHSH and CDR2 LQKENI. The CDR3 has 16 amino acids. Trimming took 2 bases from V and 4 from J; bases not matched to a gene: 5.

This clone occurred a few times. The read ends 3 residues shy of where the CDR3 ends; the end is completed using the germline J gene. The V gene is TRBV2, the J gene TRBJ2-1, with TRBD2 matching 7 bases. CDR1 is SNHLY, CDR2 FYNNEI, per germline. This CDR3 is 14 amino acids long. Trimming took 8 bases from V and 3 from J; bases not matched to a gene: 7. The covered CDR3 bases are TGTGCCAGCGGGCCGGGCGGGAGCTACAATGAG. Encoded protein: CASGPGGSYNE. The full CDR3 protein reads CASGPGGSYNEQFF.

This clone is termed medium-sized. The sequenced fragment ends 3 residues before the CDR3 boundary, so the rest is inferred from the germline J gene. The rearrangement links TRBV14 to TRBJ1-4, with a tentative D call TRBD1 (5 bases). Looked up from germline, CDR1 is SGHDN and CDR2 is FVKESK. This CDR3 contains 15 residues. The ends were cut back, 4 bases at V and 3 bases at J, with 12 bases in the middle. The CDR3 spells CASSPTRGPNEKLFF. CDR3 DNA (partial): TGTGCCAGCAGCCCAACGCGGGGCCCTAATGAAAAA.

Comment on this clone: Read coverage stops 3 residues before the CDR3 terminus; the germline J gene supplies the remainder. The rearrangement uses TRBV20-1 and TRBJ2-5, with 7 bases aligning to TRBD1. Trimming cost V 5 bases and J 4 bases; bases outside gene matches: 4. The CDR3 is 12 amino acids. Germline loops: CDR1 DFQATT, CDR2 SNEGSKA (reference sequence). This CDR3 reads CSAPHRGETQYF. The DNA read from the CDR3 is TGCAGTGCTCCCCACAGGGGAGAGACC.

On this clone: The missing CDR3 end, 3 residues past where the read stops, is filled in from the germline J gene. V and J are TRBV6-2 or TRBV6-3 and TRBJ2-7, with D perhaps matching TRBD1 or TRBD2 (6 bases each). The CDR3 runs 16 residues. V was clipped by 0 bases and J by 5 bases, with 17 bases between them. Germline V gene sequence: CDR1 MNHEY, CDR2 SVGEGT. CDR3 sequence: CASSYSGQGGGHEQYF. CDR3 DNA (partial): TGTGCCAGCAGTTACTCGGGCCAAGGGGGAGGACACGAG.

This clone has a handful of counts. The read ends 3 residues before the CDR3 terminus; that terminus is restored from the germline J gene. The chain is built from TRBV30 and TRBJ1-1; the D is unclear. The CDR3 extends over 15 amino acids. Trimming took 0 bases from V and 0 from J, leaving 11 bases between them. Germline assignment: CDR1 GTSNPN and CDR2 SVGIG (reference sequence). The CDR3 loop reads CAWSVVQFMNTEAFF. The DNA read from the CDR3 is TGTGCCTGGAGTGTAGTACAGTTCATGAACACTGAA.

In regard to this clone: Sequencing ends 3 residues short of the CDR3 end; the germline J gene provides the rest. J is TRBJ1-6 and V is TRBV6-1; tentative D call: TRBD1 (5 bases). V lost 2 bases to trimming and J lost 4 bases, with 12 bases between them. From germline, CDR1 is MNHNS and CDR2 SASEGT. The CDR3 runs to 16 residues. The CDR3 spells CASSEIVTAYNSPLHF. CDR3 bases read: TGTGCCAGCAGTGAAATTGTGACAGCGTATAATTCACCC.

For this clone: From the germline J gene comes the end of the CDR3, since the read stops 3 residues before it. The rearrangement uses TRBV19 and TRBJ1-1, with 8 bases that match TRBD1. Germline values: CDR1 LNHDA, CDR2 SQIVND (reference sequence). The CDR3 has 14 amino acids. J gave up 1 base and V 5 bases, and 3 bases lay outside the gene matches. The chain's CDR3 is CASSLDRENTEAFF. CDR3 bases read: TGTGCCAGTAGTCTGGACAGGGAGAACACTGAA.

A remark on this clone: The CDR3 extends 3 residues past the end of the read, so its final part is completed from the germline J gene. This chain uses TRBV7-9 with TRBJ2-3, with D possibly being TRBD2 (6 bases). This CDR3 contains 14 residues. V dropped 0 bases and J dropped 4 bases, with 8 bases sitting between them. CDR1 is SEHNR and CDR2 is FQNEAQ in the germline V gene (reference sequence). The CDR3 is CASSLATGADTQYF. The CDR3 DNA, read in part, is TGTGCCAGCAGCTTAGCGACGGGGGCAGATACG. Full variable domain (missing parts from reference TRBV7-9 and TRBJ2-3): DTGVSQNPRHKITKRGQNVTFRCDPISEHNRLYWYRQTLGQGPEFLTYFQNEAQLEKSRLLSDRFSAERPKGSFSTLEIQRTEQGDSAMYLCASSLATGADTQYFGPGTRLTVL.

As regards this clone: From the germline J gene comes the end of the CDR3, since the read stops 3 residues before it. The V gene is TRBV19, the J gene TRBJ2-3, with 9 bases matching TRBD2. This CDR3 is built from 15 residues. Germline V gene sequence: CDR1 LNHDA, CDR2 SQIVND (reference sequence). With 3 bases clipped from V and 5 bases from J, the junction kept 6 bases outside the gene matches. CDR3: CASSMRRGGQDTQYF. CDR3 bases read: TGTGCCAGTAGTATGAGGCGGGGGGGTCAAGATACG.

Regarding this clone: Coverage ceases 3 residues before the CDR3 finishes, and the germline J gene fills in the end. The V gene is TRBV7-3, the J gene TRBJ2-7; TRBD1 is a possible D gene (5 bases). V shed 1 base and J shed 4 bases, with 17 bases lying between them. Germline-derived CDR1 and CDR2 are SGHTA and FQGTGA. The CDR3 has 16 residues. The DNA read from the CDR3 is TGTGCCAGCAGCTTAAATAAAGCAGGGTTTGCATACGAG. This codes for CASSLNKAGFAYE. The whole CDR3 sequence reads CASSLNKAGFAYEQYF.

With regard to this clone: The CDR3 extends 3 residues past the end of the read, so its final part is completed from the germline J gene. This chain links TRBV19 with TRBJ2-1, with 9 nucleotides matching TRBD1. The CDR3 loop spans 14 amino acids. The V gene end was trimmed by 8 bases and the J gene end by 4 bases; junction bases not matched to a gene: 6. In germline, CDR1 is LNHDA, CDR2 SQIVND (reference sequence). The CDR3 protein is CASDPGQGYNEQFF. CDR3 DNA (partial): TGTGCCAGTGATCCGGGACAGGGTTACAATGAG. The whole variable domain, remainder taken from reference TRBV19 and TRBJ2-1, is DGGITQSPKYLFRKEGQNVTLSCEQNLNHDAMYWYRQDPGQGLRLIYYSQIVNDFQKGDIAEGYSVSREKKESFPLTVTSAQKNPTAFYLCASDPGQGYNEQFFGPGTRLTVL.

A remark on this clone: The read ends 3 residues before the CDR3 terminus; that terminus is restored from the germline J gene. The chain has TRBV7-9 and TRBJ1-6; D is uncertain. Germline V lookup: CDR1 SEHNR, CDR2 FQNEAQ (reference sequence). The CDR3 is 15 residues long. The V gene lost 6 bases and the J gene lost 5 bases, with 14 bases spanning the gap. The CDR3 here is CASRRGYSDNSPLHF. The covered CDR3 bases are TGTGCCAGCAGGAGAGGGTACAGTGATAATTCACCC.

About this clone itself: The CDR3 extends 3 residues past the end of the read, so its final part is completed from the germline J gene. The rearrangement links TRBV19 to TRBJ1-1; a weak D match, TRBD1 (6 bases). Trimming left V 3 bases short and J 0 bases short, with 11 bases between. Germline-derived CDR1 and CDR2 are LNHDA and SQIVND (reference sequence). The CDR3 sequence is 15 residues long. The CDR3 reads CASSIGRGMNTEAFF. Incomplete CDR3 DNA: TGTGCCAGTAGTATCGGTAGGGGGATGAACACTGAA.

This clone was seen only a few times. The CDR3 extends 3 residues past the end of the read, so its final part is completed from the germline J gene. The chain combines TRBV18 with TRBJ2-1, with D uncertain. This CDR3 comprises 12 residues. Trimming removed 6 bases from V and 9 bases from J, with 12 bases in between. Germline V gene lookup returns CDR1 KGHSH and CDR2 LQKENI. Partial CDR3 DNA: TGTGCCAGCTCGCGTCCTCCCGGTGAG. It codes for CASSRPPGE. The full CDR3 reads CASSRPPGEQFF.

For this clone: At one end the junction does not follow the germline gene, possibly because of a read error. Read coverage stops 3 residues before the CDR3 terminus; the germline J gene supplies the remainder. The chain joins TRBV7-9 to TRBJ2-3; D is possibly TRBD1 (5 bases). Germline values: CDR1 SEHNR, CDR2 FQNEAQ (reference sequence). This CDR3 comprises 12 residues. The CDR3 bases that were read are TGTTCCAGCAGCCCTAGGGGAGATACG. Translated: CSSSPRGDT. The complete CDR3 sequence is CSSSPRGDTQYF.

About this clone: Read coverage stops 3 residues before the CDR3 terminus; the germline J gene supplies the remainder. The genes are TRBV18 and TRBJ2-1; TRBD1 agrees at 11 bases. The germline gives CDR1 KGHSH, CDR2 LQKENI. CDR3 length: 17 amino acids. With 2 bases clipped from V and 8 bases from J, the junction kept 11 bases outside the gene matches. This CDR3 reads CASSPSRSGQGVYEQFF. CDR3 bases read: TGTGCCAGCTCACCATCGAGATCGGGACAGGGGGTCTATGAG. Looking up the rest from reference TRBV18 and TRBJ2-1 gives the full variable domain: NAGVMQNPRHLVRRRGQEARLRCSPMKGHSHVYWYRQLPEEGLKFMVYLQKENIIDESGMPKERFSAEFPKEGPSILRIQQVVRGDSAAYFCASSPSRSGQGVYEQFFGPGTRLTVL.

Worth noting for this clone: The sequence runs out 3 residues before the end of the CDR3; the remainder is reconstructed from the germline J gene. The chain is built from TRBV30 and TRBJ2-7; no definite D call. The V end was cut by 1 base, the J end by 2 bases, with 6 bases between. The CDR3 totals 12 residues. CDR1 and CDR2 (germline): GTSNPN, SVGIG (reference sequence). The covered CDR3 bases are TGTGCCTGGAGTGCTGTTGCCTACGAG. It translates to CAWSAVAYE. In full, the CDR3 is CAWSAVAYEQYF.

As to this clone: The read finishes 3 residues shy of the CDR3 end, and the germline J gene is used to complete it. V is TRBV7-9 and J is TRBJ2-3; D ambiguous. V lost 1 base and J lost 4, with 3 bases in between. The CDR3 loop spans 12 amino acids. Germline CDR1 is SEHNR and CDR2 is FQNEAQ (reference sequence). CDR3 DNA, as far as it was read: TGTGCCAGCAGCTTAGACTCAGATACG. It is translated as CASSLDSDT. The full-length CDR3 reads as CASSLDSDTQYF.

This clone has more than one count but fewer than ten. The CDR3 end lies 3 residues beyond the end of the read and is filled in from the germline J gene. This chain links TRBV7-8 with TRBJ1-3, with D perhaps matching TRBD1 (6 bases). Trimming pared 1 base from V and 3 bases from J, leaving 16 bases between. CDR3 length: 17 residues. In germline, CDR1 is SGHVS, CDR2 FQNEAQ. CDR3 sequence reads: CASSLGGTGFFGNTIYF. Partial CDR3 DNA: TGTGCCAGCAGCTTAGGGGGAACAGGGTTTTTTGGAAACACC.

This clone was detected many times. The CDR3 end lies 3 residues beyond the end of the read and is filled in from the germline J gene. V and J are TRBV20-1 and TRBJ2-4, with 11 bases matching TRBD2. Trimming at V came to 6 bases and at J to 8 bases, leaving 15 bases not matched to a gene. Germline V gene lookup returns CDR1 DFQATT and CDR2 SNEGSKA (reference sequence). The CDR3 has 16 amino acids. CDR3 protein: CSAIPGLAATWDIQYF. The sequenced part of the CDR3 DNA is TGCAGTGCCATTCCGGGACTAGCGGCAACATGGGACATT.

There are a few counts of this clone. Coverage ceases 3 residues before the CDR3 finishes, and the germline J gene fills in the end. The V gene is TRBV6-2 or TRBV6-3, the J gene TRBJ1-2; possible D gene TRBD1, 5 bases. Trimming cost V 4 bases and J 2 bases, with 11 bases left between them. CDR3 length: 14 amino acids. CDR1 is MNHEY, CDR2 SVGEGT, per germline. The CDR3 region is CASSWGLPNYGYTF. The CDR3 bases that were read are TGTGCCAGCAGTTGGGGACTTCCGAACTATGGC.

The table lists this clone with a few counts. CDR3 bases read: TGTGCCAGCAGTCGAATAGCGGGACCCTACGAG. Residues: CASSRIAGPYE. The whole CDR3 sequence is CASSRIAGPYEQYF. The chain recombines TRBV7-2 with TRBJ2-7, with 8 bases identical to TRBD2. With the read ending 3 residues before the CDR3 end, the germline J gene is used to fill in that end. The V gene's germline CDR1 is SGHTA and CDR2 FQGNSA. This CDR3 is 14 amino acids long. Trimming removed 6 bases from V and 2 bases from J; junction bases left unmatched: 6.

This clone came up a few times. The read ends 3 residues shy of where the CDR3 ends; the end is completed using the germline J gene. This chain joins TRBV7-8 and TRBJ1-4, with TRBD1 matching 7 bases. The CDR3 consists of 15 residues. The trim removed 7 bases at V and 4 bases at J, leaving 9 bases unmatched. CDR1 is SGHVS, CDR2 FQNEAQ, per germline. The CDR3 region is CASILRQGLNEKLFF. The CDR3 bases that were read are TGTGCCAGCATCCTTCGACAGGGACTTAATGAAAAA.

This clone was detected a few times. Read data end 3 residues before the CDR3 end; the end is taken from the germline J gene. This rearrangement joins TRBV20-1 to TRBJ2-5; D unresolved. V was clipped by 3 bases and J by 4 bases, with 9 bases between them. This CDR3 is built from 12 residues. Germline V gives CDR1 DFQATT, CDR2 SNEGSKA (reference sequence). The DNA read from the CDR3 is TGCAGTGCTAGCGCTAGAGCAGAGACC. Protein sequence: CSASARAET. The whole CDR3 reads CSASARAETQYF.

This clone was recorded a few times. The read ends 3 residues early relative to the CDR3; the germline J gene fills the gap. The chain carries TRBV19 and TRBJ2-6, with D hard to call. V lost 4 bases to trimming and J lost 1 base, with 11 bases between them. The CDR3 loop spans 16 amino acids. The germline V gene has CDR1 LNHDA and CDR2 SQIVND (reference sequence). The part of the CDR3 DNA that was read is TGTGCCAGTAGTAGCCAGGTACCATCTGGGGCCAACGTC. Amino acid sequence: CASSSQVPSGANV. The whole CDR3 protein reads CASSSQVPSGANVLTF.

The sample holds a few counts of this clone. The read terminates 3 residues ahead of where the CDR3 ends, so the germline J gene completes it. The rearrangement joins TRBV7-9 to TRBJ1-6; TRBD1 agrees at 9 bases. Germline V CDR1 and CDR2: SEHNR, FQNEAQ (reference sequence). V lost 3 bases and J lost 7; bases outside the gene matches: 4. The CDR3 length is 15 residues. Incomplete CDR3 DNA: TGTGCCAGCAGCTTTATGGACAGGGGAAATTCACCC. Residues: CASSFMDRGNSP. The CDR3 as a whole reads CASSFMDRGNSPLHF.

Comment on this clone: The missing CDR3 end, 3 residues past where the read stops, is filled in from the germline J gene. V is TRBV7-8 and J is TRBJ1-1; weak D call: TRBD1 (5 bases). Trimming took off 5 bases at V and 4 bases at J, with 11 bases between the two ends. There are 13 residues in the CDR3. Germline lookup yields CDR1 SGHVS and CDR2 FQNEAQ. CDR3 in amino acids: CASSQGVATEAFF. The DNA read from the CDR3 is TGTGCCAGCAGCCAAGGGGTGGCCACTGAA.

This clone was counted only a few times. The read ends 3 residues early relative to the CDR3; the germline J gene fills the gap. The V call is TRBV7-9, the J call TRBJ1-4; D is possibly TRBD1 (6 bases). This CDR3 contains 13 residues. Germline CDR1 is SEHNR and CDR2 is FQNEAQ (reference sequence). The sequenced part of the CDR3 DNA is TGTGCCAGCAGCGTGCGGACAGCGGACGAA. As protein: CASSVRTADE. The full CDR3 protein is CASSVRTADELFF.

This clone came up a few times. The read terminates 3 residues ahead of where the CDR3 ends, so the germline J gene completes it. The chain recombines TRBV19 with TRBJ1-4, with D maybe TRBD1 (6 bases). V gave up 4 bases and J gave up 8 bases, with 14 bases separating them. Germline-derived CDR1 and CDR2 are LNHDA and SQIVND (reference sequence). This CDR3 region has 14 residues. The CDR3 reads CASSTNTGYEKLFF. CDR3 bases read: TGTGCCAGTAGTACTAACACAGGGTACGAAAAA.